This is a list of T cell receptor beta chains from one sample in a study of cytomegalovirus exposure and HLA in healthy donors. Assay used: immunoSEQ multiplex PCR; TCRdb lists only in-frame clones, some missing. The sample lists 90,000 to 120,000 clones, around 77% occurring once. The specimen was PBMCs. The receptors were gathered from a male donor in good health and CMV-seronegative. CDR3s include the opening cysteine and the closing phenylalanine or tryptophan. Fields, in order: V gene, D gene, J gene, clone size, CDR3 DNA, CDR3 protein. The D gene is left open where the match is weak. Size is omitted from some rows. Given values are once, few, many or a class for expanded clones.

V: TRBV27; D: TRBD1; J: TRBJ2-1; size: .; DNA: TGTGCCAGCACCCGGGGACAGGGGATTAGTGAGCAGTTCTTC; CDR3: CASTRGQGISEQFF
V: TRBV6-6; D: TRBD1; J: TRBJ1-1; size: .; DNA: TGTGCCAGCAGTTCCGGACAGGGGTTAATTACTGAAGCTTTCTTT; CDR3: CASSSGQGLITEAFF
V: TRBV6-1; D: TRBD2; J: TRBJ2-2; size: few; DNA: TGTGCCAGCAGTAAAGCGGGAGTTCGAACCGGGGAGCTGTTTTTT; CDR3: CASSKAGVRTGELFF
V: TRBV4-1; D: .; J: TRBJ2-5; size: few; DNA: TGCGCCAGCAGCCAAGAGGCCAGTCAAGAGACCCAGTACTTC; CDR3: CASSQEASQETQYF
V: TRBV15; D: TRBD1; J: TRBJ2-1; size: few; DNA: TGTGCCACCAGCAGATTTGGCGGACAGGCGATCCAAAGCTCCTACAATGAGCAGTTCTTC; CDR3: CATSRFGGQAIQSSYNEQFF
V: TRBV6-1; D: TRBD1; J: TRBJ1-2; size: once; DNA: TGTGCCAGCAGTGGTAGGGGACAGGGCAACTATGGCTACACCTTC; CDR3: CASSGRGQGNYGYTF
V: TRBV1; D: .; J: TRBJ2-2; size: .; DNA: TGCACCAGCAGCCAACGGTCCGGGACTAGAACCGGGGAGCTGTTTTTT; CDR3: CTSSQRSGTRTGELFF
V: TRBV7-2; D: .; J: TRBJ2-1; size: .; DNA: TGTGCCAGCACCTCTGGGGGCGCGGGAGTAAATGAGCAGTTCTTC; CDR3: CASTSGGAGVNEQFF
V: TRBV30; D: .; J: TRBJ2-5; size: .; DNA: TGTGCCTGGAGGGAGTCCGGGGGTATTGGGGAGCAGTACTTC; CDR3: CAWRESGGIGEQYF
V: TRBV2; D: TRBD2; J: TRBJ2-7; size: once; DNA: TGTGCCAGCAGACGGGAGGACAACCCAATCTACGAGCAGTACTTC; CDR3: CASRREDNPIYEQYF
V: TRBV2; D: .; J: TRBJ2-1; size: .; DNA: TGTGCCAGCAGTGAACCGGGGTCGAGCTGGGGCAATGAGCAGTTCTTC; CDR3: CASSEPGSSWGNEQFF
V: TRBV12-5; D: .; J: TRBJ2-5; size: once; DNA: TGTGCTAGTGGTCCCACACCAGAGACCCAGTACTTC; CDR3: CASGPTPETQYF
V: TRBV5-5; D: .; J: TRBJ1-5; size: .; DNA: TGTGCCAGCAGCTTGGCGACGGAGAGCAATCAGCCCCAGCATTTT; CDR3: CASSLATESNQPQHF
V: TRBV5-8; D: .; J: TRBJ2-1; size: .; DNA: TGTGCCAGCAGCTTGGAAGCGGAGGGGCCCTACAATGAGCAGTTCTTC; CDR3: CASSLEAEGPYNEQFF
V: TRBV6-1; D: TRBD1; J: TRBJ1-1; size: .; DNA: TGTGCCAGCACTTTAAGGGGGCGAAAGACTGAAGCTTTCTTT; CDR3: CASTLRGRKTEAFF
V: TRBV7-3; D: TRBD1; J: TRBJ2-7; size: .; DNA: TGTGCCAGCAGCCAAGGACAGGGGGCCGACGAGCAGTACTTC; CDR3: CASSQGQGADEQYF
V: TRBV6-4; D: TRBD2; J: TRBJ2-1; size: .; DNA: TGTGCCAGCAGCCCTCTAGCGGCTCTCTCCACCCATGAGCAGTTCTTC; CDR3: CASSPLAALSTHEQFF
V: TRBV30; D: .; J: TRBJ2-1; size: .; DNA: TGTGCCTTGACTTTTCACTCCTACAATGAGCAGTTCTTC; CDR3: CALTFHSYNEQFF
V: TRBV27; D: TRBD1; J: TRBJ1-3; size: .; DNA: TGTGCCAGCTCTTTTTGGGTACAGGGGGGGGGAAACACCATATATTTT; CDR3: CASSFWVQGGGNTIYF
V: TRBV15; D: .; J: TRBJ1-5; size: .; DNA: TGTGCCACCAGCAGAGGTACAGGAGAGAATCAGCCCCAGCATTTT; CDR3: CATSRGTGENQPQHF
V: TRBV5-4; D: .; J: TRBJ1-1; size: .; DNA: TGTGCCAGCAGCGTAGATCACCGGGGGTCCACTGAAGCTTTCTTT; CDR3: CASSVDHRGSTEAFF
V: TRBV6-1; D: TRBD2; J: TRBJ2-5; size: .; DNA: TGTGCCAGCAGTAGCGGGAGGGGGGGGGAGACCCAGTACTTC; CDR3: CASSSGRGGETQYF
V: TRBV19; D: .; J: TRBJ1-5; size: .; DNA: TGTGCCAGTAGTGTCGGTAGGGGTCAGCCCCAGCATTTT; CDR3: CASSVGRGQPQHF
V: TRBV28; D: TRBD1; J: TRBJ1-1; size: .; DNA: TGTGCCAGCGGACAGGGGTATTTCACTGAAGCTTTCTTT; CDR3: CASGQGYFTEAFF
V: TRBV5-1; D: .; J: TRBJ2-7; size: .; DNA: TGCGCCAGCAGCTTAACAGGCACTCGAGAGCAGTACTTC; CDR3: CASSLTGTREQYF
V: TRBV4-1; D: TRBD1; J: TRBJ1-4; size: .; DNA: TGCGCCAGCAGCCACCTCCAGGGGGCTGGAGAAAAACTGTTTTTT; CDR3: CASSHLQGAGEKLFF
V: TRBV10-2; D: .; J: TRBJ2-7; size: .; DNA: TGCGCCAGCTCGTCAGGAGGCTCCTACGAGCAGTACTTC; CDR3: CASSSGGSYEQYF
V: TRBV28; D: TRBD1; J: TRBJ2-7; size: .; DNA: TGTGCCAGCAGTTTACCAGGGGGCCAAAGAGCCTACGAGCAGTACTTC; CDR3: CASSLPGGQRAYEQYF
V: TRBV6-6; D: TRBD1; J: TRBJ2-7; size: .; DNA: TGTGCCAGCAGTTACGCTCCCGGGACAGAACGGAACGAGCAGTACTTC; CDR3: CASSYAPGTERNEQYF
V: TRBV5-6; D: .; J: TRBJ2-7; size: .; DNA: TGTGCCAGCAGCTTATCCGGCGACTATTCTTACGAGCAGTACTTC; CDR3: CASSLSGDYSYEQYF
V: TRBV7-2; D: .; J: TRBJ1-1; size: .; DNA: TGTGCCAGCAGCTTCCGCCCAGGCATGAACACTGAAGCTTTCTTT; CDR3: CASSFRPGMNTEAFF
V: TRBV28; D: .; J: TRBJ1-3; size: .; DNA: TGTGCCAGCAGCTCCCCGGGGGCTGGAAACACCATATATTTT; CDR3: CASSSPGAGNTIYF
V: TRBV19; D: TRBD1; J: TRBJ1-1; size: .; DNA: TGTGCCAGTAGTCCACGGGACAGGGTTCGCCCTGAAGCTTTCTTT; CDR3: CASSPRDRVRPEAFF
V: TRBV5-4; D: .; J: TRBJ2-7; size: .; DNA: TGTGCCAGCAGCTTGGTGGGGCAGGCTTCCTACGAGCAGTACTTC; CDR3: CASSLVGQASYEQYF
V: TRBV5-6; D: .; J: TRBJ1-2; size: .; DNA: TGTGCCAGCAGCTTGGCGGGACAATACTATGGCTACACCTTC; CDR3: CASSLAGQYYGYTF
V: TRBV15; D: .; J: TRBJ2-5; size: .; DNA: TGTGCCACCAGCAGGGAGGGGACCCAGTACTTC; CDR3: CATSREGTQYF
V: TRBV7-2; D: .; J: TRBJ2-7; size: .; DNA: TGTGCCAGCAGCTTAGTGGGACAAAACTTCGAGCAGTACTTC; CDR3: CASSLVGQNFEQYF
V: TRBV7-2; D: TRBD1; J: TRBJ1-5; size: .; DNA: TGTGCCAGCAGCACCGAGACAGGGGGCAGGCAGCCCCAGCATTTT; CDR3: CASSTETGGRQPQHF
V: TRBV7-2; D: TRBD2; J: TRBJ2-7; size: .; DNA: TGTGCCAGCAGCTACCGGGACTACTACGAGCAGTACTTC; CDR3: CASSYRDYYEQYF
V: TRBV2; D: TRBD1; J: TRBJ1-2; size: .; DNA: TGTGCCAGCACCGGAGCGGCGCACCGGACAGGGACGGATGGCTACACCTTC; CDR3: CASTGAAHRTGTDGYTF
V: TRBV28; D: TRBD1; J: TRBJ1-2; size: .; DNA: TGTGCCAGCAGTTTCGGGACAGGGGAGGGCTACACCTTC; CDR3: CASSFGTGEGYTF
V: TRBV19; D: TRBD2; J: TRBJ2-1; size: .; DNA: TGTGCCAGTAGTGTTCCCGGACTAGCAGCGGTCGATGAGCAGTTCTTC; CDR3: CASSVPGLAAVDEQFF
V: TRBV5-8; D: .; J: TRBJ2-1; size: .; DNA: TGTGCCAGCAGCTCGACTAGAACTGTTTTGTTCTTC; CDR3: CASSSTRTVLFF
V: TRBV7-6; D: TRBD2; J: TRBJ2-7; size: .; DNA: TGTGCCAGCAGTTTGGTAGCGGGAGGGTCGAGGGAGCAGTACTTC; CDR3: CASSLVAGGSREQYF
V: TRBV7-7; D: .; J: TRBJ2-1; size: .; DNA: TGTGCCAGCAGCTTGGTGGAGGCGGGAACCTACAATGAGCAGTTCTTC; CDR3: CASSLVEAGTYNEQFF
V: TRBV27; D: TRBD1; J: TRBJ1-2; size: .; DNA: TGTGCCAGCAGTAAGCCTGGGACAGCCTACTATGGCTACACCTTC; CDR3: CASSKPGTAYYGYTF
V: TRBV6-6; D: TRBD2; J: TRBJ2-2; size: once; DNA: TGTGCCAGCAGCGGTCCGGGGGGAGGGACCGGGGAGCTGTTTTTT; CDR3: CASSGPGGGTGELFF
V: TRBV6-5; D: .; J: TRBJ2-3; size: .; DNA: TGTGCCAGCAGTCCTGGGGGGGATACGCAGTATTTT; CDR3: CASSPGGDTQYF
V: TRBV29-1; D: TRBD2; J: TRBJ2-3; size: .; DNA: TGCAGCGTTGAAGGGGGCGATGGACTAGCGGGAGATTGGGGCACAGATACGCAGTATTTT; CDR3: CSVEGGDGLAGDWGTDTQYF
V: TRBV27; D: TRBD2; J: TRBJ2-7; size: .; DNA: TGTGCCAGCGGACCGGGGGGACGGAGCTCCTACGAGCAGTACTTC; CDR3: CASGPGGRSSYEQYF
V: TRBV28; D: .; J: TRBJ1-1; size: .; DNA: TGTGCCAGCAGTTATCGACAGAGTGAAGCTTTCTTT; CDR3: CASSYRQSEAFF
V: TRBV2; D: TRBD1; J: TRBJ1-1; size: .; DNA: TGTGCCAGCAGTGAAGGGAGGGACAGGGCGACTGAAGCTTTCTTT; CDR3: CASSEGRDRATEAFF
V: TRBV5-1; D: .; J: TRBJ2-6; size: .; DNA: TGCGCCAGCAGCCCGGAGTTGTGGGGGGCCAACGTCCTGACTTTC; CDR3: CASSPELWGANVLTF
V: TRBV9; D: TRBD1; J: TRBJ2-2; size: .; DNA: TGTGCCAGCAGCGTATTCGGGACAGGGGTAACCGGGGAGCTGTTTTTT; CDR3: CASSVFGTGVTGELFF
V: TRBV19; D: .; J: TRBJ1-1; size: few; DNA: TGTGCCAGTAGTATAGATCTGGAACCCACGGCGGCGAACACTGAAGCTTTCTTT; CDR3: CASSIDLEPTAANTEAFF
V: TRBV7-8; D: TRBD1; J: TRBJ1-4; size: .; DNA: TGTGCCAGCAGCCTTGACAGGGGGGGTGAAAAACTGTTTTTT; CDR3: CASSLDRGGEKLFF
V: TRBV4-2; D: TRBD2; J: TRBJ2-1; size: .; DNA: TGTGCCAGCAGCCAACTAGCGGGAGGGCTTAGTGAGCAGTTCTTC; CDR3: CASSQLAGGLSEQFF
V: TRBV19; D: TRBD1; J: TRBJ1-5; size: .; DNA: TGTGCCAGTAGTATCGACAGGGGAAGCAATCAGCCCCAGCATTTT; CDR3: CASSIDRGSNQPQHF
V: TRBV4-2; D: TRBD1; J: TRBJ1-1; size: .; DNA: TGTGCCAGCAGCCAAACCATCCGGGACAGGGGGCAGCACACTGAAGCTTTCTTT; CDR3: CASSQTIRDRGQHTEAFF
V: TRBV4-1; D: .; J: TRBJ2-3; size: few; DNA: TGCGCCAGCAGCCAAGCGGGCGGGACCCGGACAGATACGCAGTATTTT; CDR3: CASSQAGGTRTDTQYF